This T cell receptor (beta chain) derives from a study of blood T cells in healthy people across ages (dated by TCRdb to the mid-2010s). With regard to the full study: In model experiments, template switching captured roughly one uniquely barcoded TCR beta cDNA molecule for every two T cells. The study measured age-related changes in TCR beta repertoire diversity using deep sequencing normalized with unique cDNA molecular identifiers. To avoid experimental bias, donors of different ages were randomly spread across the sequencing lanes. Four age groups were formed from the donors: young (average roughly 15 years), middle-aged (approximately 40), aged (about 62) and long-lived (roughly 81). Using the same blood draw, the study looked at two additional independent replicas of 1 million unique cDNA reads for two donors, one aged 18 to 30 and the other aged 80 or older. General findings and caveats noted by the study authors: As age increased, observed TCR beta diversity per million T cells dropped in a roughly linear way, and a significant reduction was already evident by age roughly 36. Because profiling used bulk unsorted PBMCs, naive and antigen-experienced compartments could not be compared conclusively. Observed TCR beta diversity correlated strongly with the percentage of naive T cells measured by flow cytometry. The CMV infection status of donors was not known, potentially confounding age-related changes in expanded clonotypes. The long-lived group showed more naive CD4+ T cells, fewer expanded clones and increased TCR diversity than the aged group, suggesting age selection. Estimates of total diversity from one million sequenced T cells were regarded as lower bounds and underestimates.

At the junction V is shortened by 4 bases and J by 5 bases, with 18 bases in between. The germline V gene sets CDR1 to SGHVS and CDR2 to FNYEAQ. The cysteine opens and the phenylalanine closes a CDR3 of 15 amino acids. Of all the DNA, just the CDR3 is kept, 45 bases in frame from base 1. Systemically healthy Caucasian individuals from Russia, 35 to 40 in total and aged roughly 6 to 90 years, were included as donors. Each donor gave 8 to 10 milliliters of peripheral blood, collected into EDTA-treated Vacutainer tubes. Ficoll-Paque density-gradient centrifugation was used to isolate PBMCs, with at least 7 million per sample. Trizol reagent was used to extract total RNA from PBMCs, with at least 6 micrograms per sample. Naive CD45RAhigh/CD27high T cell percentages were measured by flow cytometry on a PBMC aliquot from every donor. Library prep was done by 5' RACE. Sequencing used an Illumina HiSeq 2500. A second PCR of 7 to 11 cycles was performed with a sample-barcoded 5' primer and a J-beta primer mix. Each TCR beta cDNA molecule received a unique molecular identifier from a template-switch 5' adaptor carrying 12 random nucleotides. Each sample yielded at least 2.5 million CDR3-containing paired-end reads. First-strand cDNA synthesis was performed from all RNA using the Mint cDNA synthesis kit, with priming by a TRBC-specific oligonucleotide. All cDNA was treated with uracil-DNA glycosylase and then went through a first 18-cycle PCR with the universal primers M1SS and BC2_uni_R. Processing in the source paper ran as follows. For normalization, 1 million high-quality reads, each with a distinct molecular identifier, were randomly selected from each sample. Instead of being binned into consensus sequences, reads that shared molecular identifiers were thrown out. MiTCR, run with a Q25 quality threshold and the strictest error-elimination algorithm, handled CDR3 identification, clonotype clustering and error correction. Lower-bound total TCR beta diversity was estimated with a nonparametric unseen species model using Euler transformation. TCRdb reprocessed the public reads (quality trimming at Q25 with fastp, clone calling with MiXCR) and kept in-frame beta chains. CDR3 protein duplicates are merged, each entry listing the most common genes and DNA. None of the V and J calls come from the authors' own analysis; TCRdb made them. For this sample there are over a million distinct CDR3 sequences; over 35% appear just once. Together, the top ten hold approximately 20% of the sample.

In the case of this clonotype: Its antigen specificity is not known. Within one base of it there is no much larger clone, and no base qualities were kept.

Input material: blood. The clonotype originates from a woman in her sixties in good health. The chain employs TRBV7-6 and TRBJ2-7; no D gene can be assigned with confidence. This receptor has the CDR3 CASSSAFGFGDEQYF. The nucleotide sequence is given as TGTGCCAGCAGCTCGGCGTTCGGGTTTGGTGACGAGCAGTACTTC.